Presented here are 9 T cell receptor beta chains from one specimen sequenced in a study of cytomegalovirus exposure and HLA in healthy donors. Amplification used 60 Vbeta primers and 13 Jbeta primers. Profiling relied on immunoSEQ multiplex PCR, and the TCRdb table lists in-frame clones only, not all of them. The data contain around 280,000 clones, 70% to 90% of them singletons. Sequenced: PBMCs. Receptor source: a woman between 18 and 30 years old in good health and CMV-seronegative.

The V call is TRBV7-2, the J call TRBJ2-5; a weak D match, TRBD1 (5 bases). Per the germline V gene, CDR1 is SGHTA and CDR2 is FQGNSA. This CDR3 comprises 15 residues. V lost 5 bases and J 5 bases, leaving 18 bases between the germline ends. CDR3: CASSKGEVISETQYF. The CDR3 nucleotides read TGTGCCAGCAGCAAAGGGGAAGTAATAAGCGAGACCCAGTACTTC. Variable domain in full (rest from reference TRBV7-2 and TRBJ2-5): GAGVSQSPSNKVTEKGKDVELRCDPISGHTALYWYRQSLGQGLEFLIYFQGNSAPDKSGLPSDRFSAERTGGSVSTLTIQRTQQEDSAVYLCASSKGEVISETQYFGPGTRLLVL.

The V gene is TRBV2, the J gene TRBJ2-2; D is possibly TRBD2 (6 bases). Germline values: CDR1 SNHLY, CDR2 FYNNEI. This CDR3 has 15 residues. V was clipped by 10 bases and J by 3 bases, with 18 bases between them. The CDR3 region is CATQVPPGDTGELFF. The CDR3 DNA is TGTGCCACCCAAGTTCCCCCGGGGGACACCGGGGAGCTGTTTTTT.

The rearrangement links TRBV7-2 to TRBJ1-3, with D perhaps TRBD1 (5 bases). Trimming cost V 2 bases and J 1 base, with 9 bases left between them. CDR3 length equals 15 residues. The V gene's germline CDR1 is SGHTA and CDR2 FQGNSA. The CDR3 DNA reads TGTGCCAGCAGCTTATCCGCAGGGTCTGGAAACACCATATATTTT. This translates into CASSLSAGSGNTIYF.

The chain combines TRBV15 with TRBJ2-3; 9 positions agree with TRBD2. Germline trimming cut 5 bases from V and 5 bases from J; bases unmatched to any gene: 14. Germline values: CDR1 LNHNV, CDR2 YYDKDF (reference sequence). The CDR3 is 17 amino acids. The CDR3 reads CATSGLGGGGAIDTQYF. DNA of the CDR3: TGTGCCACCAGCGGGCTGGGCGGCGGGGGGGCGATAGATACGCAGTATTTT.

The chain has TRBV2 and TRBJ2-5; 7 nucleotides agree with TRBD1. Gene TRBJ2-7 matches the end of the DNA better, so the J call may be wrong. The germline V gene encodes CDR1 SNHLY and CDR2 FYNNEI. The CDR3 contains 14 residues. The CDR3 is CASSGGGWSYEQYF. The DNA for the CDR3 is TGTGCCAGCAGTGGAGGGGGCTGGTCCTACGAGCAGTACTTC.

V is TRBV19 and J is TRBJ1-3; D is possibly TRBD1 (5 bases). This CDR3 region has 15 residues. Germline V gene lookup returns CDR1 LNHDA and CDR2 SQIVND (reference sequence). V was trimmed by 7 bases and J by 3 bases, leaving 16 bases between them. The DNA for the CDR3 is TGTGCCAGTACCCTACAGGACCTCTTTGGAAACACCATATATTTT. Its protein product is CASTLQDLFGNTIYF.

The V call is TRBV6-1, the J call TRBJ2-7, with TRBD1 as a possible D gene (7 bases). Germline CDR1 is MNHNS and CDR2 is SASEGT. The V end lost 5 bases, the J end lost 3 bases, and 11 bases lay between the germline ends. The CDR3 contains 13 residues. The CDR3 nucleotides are TGTGCCAGCAGTAACAGGGGAGGCTACGAGCAGTACTTC. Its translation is CASSNRGGYEQYF.

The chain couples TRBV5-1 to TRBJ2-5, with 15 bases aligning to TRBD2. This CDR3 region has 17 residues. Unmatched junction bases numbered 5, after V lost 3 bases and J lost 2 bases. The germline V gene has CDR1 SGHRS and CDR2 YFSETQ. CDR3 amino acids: CASSSGTSGGLQETQYF. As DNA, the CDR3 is TGCGCCAGCAGCTCCGGGACTAGCGGGGGGTTACAAGAGACCCAGTACTTC.

The CDR3 DNA reads as TGTGCCAGCAGTGAAGCACTCCCCGGACAGGGAAATCAGCCCCAGCATTTT. It is translated as CASSEALPGQGNQPQHF. The chain recombines TRBV6-1 with TRBJ1-5; 8 nucleotides align to TRBD1. V was pared by 0 bases and J by 4 bases, with 8 bases of the junction left unmatched. The CDR3 is made up of 17 amino acids. The germline gives CDR1 MNHNS, CDR2 SASEGT.